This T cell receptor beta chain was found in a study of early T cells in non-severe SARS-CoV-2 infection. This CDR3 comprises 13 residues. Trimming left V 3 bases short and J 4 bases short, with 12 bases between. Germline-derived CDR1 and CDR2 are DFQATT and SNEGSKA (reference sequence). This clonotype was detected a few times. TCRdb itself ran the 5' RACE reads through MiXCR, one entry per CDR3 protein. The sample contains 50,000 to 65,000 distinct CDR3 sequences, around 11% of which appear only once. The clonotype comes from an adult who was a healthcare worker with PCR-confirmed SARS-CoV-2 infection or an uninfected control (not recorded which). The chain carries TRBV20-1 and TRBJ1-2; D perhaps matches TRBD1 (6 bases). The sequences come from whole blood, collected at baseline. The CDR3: CSARDSGGYGYTF. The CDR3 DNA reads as TGCAGTGCTAGGGACAGCGGGGGCTATGGCTACACCTTC.